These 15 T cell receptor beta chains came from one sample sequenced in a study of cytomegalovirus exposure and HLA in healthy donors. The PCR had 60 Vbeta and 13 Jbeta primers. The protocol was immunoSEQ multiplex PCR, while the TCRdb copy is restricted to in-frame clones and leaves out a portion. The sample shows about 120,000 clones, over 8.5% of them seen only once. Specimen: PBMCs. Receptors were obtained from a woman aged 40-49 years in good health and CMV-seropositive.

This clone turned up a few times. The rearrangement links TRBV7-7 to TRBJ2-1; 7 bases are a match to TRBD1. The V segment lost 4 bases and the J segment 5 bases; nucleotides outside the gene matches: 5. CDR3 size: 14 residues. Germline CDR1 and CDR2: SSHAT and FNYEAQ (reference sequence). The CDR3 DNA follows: TGTGCCAGCAGCTCCCAGGGGACAGACAATGAGCAGTTCTTC. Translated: CASSSQGTDNEQFF.

CDR3 protein: CASSPMQGQTYEQYF. The CDR3 DNA reads TGTGCCAGCTCACCTATGCAGGGGCAAACCTACGAGCAGTACTTC. This rearrangement joins TRBV18 to TRBJ2-7; D is possibly TRBD1 (6 bases). Germline lookup yields CDR1 KGHSH and CDR2 LQKENI. V lost 3 bases and J lost 2, with 14 bases in between. This CDR3 has 15 residues.

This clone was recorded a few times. The CDR3 DNA follows: TGTGCCAGTAGTACGCCGGGAAGAGGCACCGGGGAGCTGTTTTTT. Translated, it gives CASSTPGRGTGELFF. The chain employs TRBV19 and TRBJ2-2; D perhaps matches TRBD2 (5 bases). In germline, CDR1 is LNHDA, CDR2 SQIVND (reference sequence). Trimming shortened V by 4 bases and J by 4 bases, and 13 bases separated the two germline ends. The CDR3 covers 15 residues.

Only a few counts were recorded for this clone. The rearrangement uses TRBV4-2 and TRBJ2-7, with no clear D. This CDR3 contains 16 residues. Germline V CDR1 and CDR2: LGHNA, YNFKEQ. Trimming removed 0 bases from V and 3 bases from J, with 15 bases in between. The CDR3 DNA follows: TGTGCCAGCAGCCAAGAAATATTGGCCAATTTCTACGAGCAGTACTTC. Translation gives CASSQEILANFYEQYF.

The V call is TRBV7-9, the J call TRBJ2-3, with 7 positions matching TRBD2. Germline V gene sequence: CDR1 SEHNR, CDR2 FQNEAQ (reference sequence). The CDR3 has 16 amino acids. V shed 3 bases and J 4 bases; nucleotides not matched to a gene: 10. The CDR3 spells CASSFDGGTFPDTQYF. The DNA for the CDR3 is TGTGCCAGCAGCTTCGACGGGGGGACCTTCCCAGATACGCAGTATTTT.

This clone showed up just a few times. CDR3 sequence reads: CASSIPGGQTNQPQHF. CDR3 nucleotide sequence: TGTGCCAGTAGTATTCCCGGAGGGCAAACTAATCAGCCCCAGCATTTT. The chain has TRBV19 and TRBJ1-5; D is unclear. The CDR3 sequence is 16 residues long. Between the trimmed V and J ends, which lost 3 bases and 4 bases, there was a span of 16 bases. Germline V CDR1 and CDR2: LNHDA, SQIVND (reference sequence).

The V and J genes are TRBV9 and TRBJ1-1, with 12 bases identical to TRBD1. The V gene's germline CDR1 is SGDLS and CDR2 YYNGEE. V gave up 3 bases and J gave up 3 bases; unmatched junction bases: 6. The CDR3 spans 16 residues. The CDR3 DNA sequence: TGTGCCAGCAGCGGATCAAGGGACAGGGGGCACACTGAAGCTTTCTTT. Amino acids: CASSGSRDRGHTEAFF.

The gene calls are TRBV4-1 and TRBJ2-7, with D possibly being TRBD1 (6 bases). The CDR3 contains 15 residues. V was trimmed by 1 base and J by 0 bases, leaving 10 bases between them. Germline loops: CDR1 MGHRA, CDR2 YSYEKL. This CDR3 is CASSQGDTLSYEQYF. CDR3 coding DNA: TGCGCCAGCAGCCAAGGGGACACCCTCTCCTACGAGCAGTACTTC.

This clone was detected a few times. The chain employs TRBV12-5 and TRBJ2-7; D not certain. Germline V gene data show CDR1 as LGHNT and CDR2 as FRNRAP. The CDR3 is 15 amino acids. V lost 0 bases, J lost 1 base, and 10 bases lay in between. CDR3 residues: CASGLVLGGSYEQYF. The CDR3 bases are TGTGCTAGTGGTTTGGTACTCGGCGGATCCTACGAGCAGTACTTC.

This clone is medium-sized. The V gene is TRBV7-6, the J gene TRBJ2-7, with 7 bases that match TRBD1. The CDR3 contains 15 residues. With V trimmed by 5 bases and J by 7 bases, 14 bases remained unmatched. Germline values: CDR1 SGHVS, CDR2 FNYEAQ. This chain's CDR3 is CASSADLTGTREQYF. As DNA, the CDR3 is TGTGCCAGCAGCGCCGATTTGACAGGGACGAGGGAGCAGTACTTC.

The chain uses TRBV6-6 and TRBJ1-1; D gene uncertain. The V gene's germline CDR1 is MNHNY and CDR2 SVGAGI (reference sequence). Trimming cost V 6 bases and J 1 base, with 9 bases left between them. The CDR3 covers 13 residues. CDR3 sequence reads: CASSLRENTEAFF. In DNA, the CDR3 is TGTGCCAGCAGCCTACGGGAGAACACTGAAGCTTTCTTT.

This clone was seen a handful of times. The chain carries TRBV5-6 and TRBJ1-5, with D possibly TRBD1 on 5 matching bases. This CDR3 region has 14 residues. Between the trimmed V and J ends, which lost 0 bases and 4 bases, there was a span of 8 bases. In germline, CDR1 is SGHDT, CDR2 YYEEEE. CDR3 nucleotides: TGTGCCAGCAGCTTGGTGGGGGGGAATCAGCCCCAGCATTTT. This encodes CASSLVGGNQPQHF.

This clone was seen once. CDR3 DNA sequence: TGTGCCAGCAGCAGGACAGGGGACAATGAGCAGTTCTTC. Its translation: CASSRTGDNEQFF. The V gene is TRBV5-4, the J gene TRBJ2-1, with TRBD1 matching 9 bases. Germline CDR1 reads SGHNT; CDR2 reads YYREEE (reference sequence). J was trimmed by 5 bases and V by 4 bases; bases with no gene match: 1. The CDR3 consists of 13 residues.

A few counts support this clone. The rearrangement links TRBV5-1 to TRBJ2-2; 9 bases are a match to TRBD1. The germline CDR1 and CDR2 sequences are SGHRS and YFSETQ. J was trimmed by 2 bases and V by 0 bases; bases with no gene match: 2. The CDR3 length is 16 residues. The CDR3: CASSLVGQGNTGELFF. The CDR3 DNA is TGCGCCAGCAGCTTGGTGGGACAGGGAAACACCGGGGAGCTGTTTTTT.

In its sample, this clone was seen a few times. The chain's CDR3 is CAWNLSPGKGHTEAFF. DNA of the CDR3: TGTGCCTGGAATTTGAGCCCGGGCAAGGGGCACACTGAAGCTTTCTTT. The rearrangement links TRBV30 to TRBJ1-1; D is perhaps TRBD1 (5 bases). The V gene lost 4 bases and the J gene lost 3 bases, with 21 bases spanning the gap. This CDR3 is 16 amino acids long. From germline, CDR1 is GTSNPN and CDR2 SVGIG (reference sequence).